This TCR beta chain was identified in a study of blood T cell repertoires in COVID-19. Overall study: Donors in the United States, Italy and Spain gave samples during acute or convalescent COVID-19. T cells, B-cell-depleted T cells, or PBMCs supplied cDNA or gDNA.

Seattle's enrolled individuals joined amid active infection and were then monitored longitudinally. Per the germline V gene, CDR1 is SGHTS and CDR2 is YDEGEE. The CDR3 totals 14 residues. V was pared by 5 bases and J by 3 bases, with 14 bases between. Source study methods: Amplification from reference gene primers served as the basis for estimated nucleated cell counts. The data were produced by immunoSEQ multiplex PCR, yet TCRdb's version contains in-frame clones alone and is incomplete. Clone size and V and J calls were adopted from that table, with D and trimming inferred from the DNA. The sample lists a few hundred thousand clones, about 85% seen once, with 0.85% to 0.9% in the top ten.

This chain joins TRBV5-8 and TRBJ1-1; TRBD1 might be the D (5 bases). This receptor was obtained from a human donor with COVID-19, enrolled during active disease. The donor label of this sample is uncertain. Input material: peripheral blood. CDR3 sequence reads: CASRGRGLYTEAFF. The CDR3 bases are TGTGCCAGCAGGGGGAGGGGCCTCTACACTGAAGCTTTCTTT.